What follows are 31 T cell receptor beta chains derived from one specimen sequenced in a study of cytomegalovirus exposure and HLA in healthy donors. With 60 Vbeta and 13 Jbeta primers, the PCR was carried out. The data were produced by immunoSEQ multiplex PCR, yet TCRdb's version contains in-frame clones alone and is incomplete. Of approximately 150,000 clones listed, around 75% are singletons. The source material was PBMCs. The source of these receptors is a woman in her thirties in good health and CMV-seronegative.

The chain carries TRBV7-9 and TRBJ1-5, with unresolved D. Trimming left V 5 bases short and J 0 bases short, with 14 bases between. The CDR3 is made up of 16 amino acids. Germline assignment: CDR1 SEHNR and CDR2 FQNEAQ (reference sequence). DNA for the CDR3: TGTGCCAGCAGCCTAAAAGAGAGTGATAGCAATCAGCCCCAGCATTTT. Its translation: CASSLKESDSNQPQHF.

The chain recombines TRBV5-6 with TRBJ1-1; the D gene is possibly TRBD1 (5 bases). CDR1 is SGHDT, CDR2 YYEEEE, per germline. The CDR3 is 14 amino acids. Trimming took 4 bases from V and 11 from J, leaving 21 bases between them. CDR3 sequence (DNA): TGTGCCAGCAGCCGCGCCTCGGAGGGGTTTGCGGCTTTCTTT. It yields the protein CASSRASEGFAAFF.

V gene TRBV18 combines with J gene TRBJ2-7; D not certain. V was cut by 2 bases and J by 2 bases, with 13 bases left in between. The CDR3 spans 15 residues. Germline V CDR1 and CDR2: KGHSH, LQKENI. CDR3 bases: TGTGCCAGCTCACCAGGCGGCCGAACACCCTACGAGCAGTACTTC. Encoded protein: CASSPGGRTPYEQYF. Based on the CDR3 plus reference TRBV18 and TRBJ2-7, the full variable domain is NAGVMQNPRHLVRRRGQEARLRCSPMKGHSHVYWYRQLPEEGLKFMVYLQKENIIDESGMPKERFSAEFPKEGPSILRIQQVVRGDSAAYFCASSPGGRTPYEQYFGPGTRLTVT.

Of note for this clone: Distinct nucleotide sequences in the sample also encode this CDR3. The J gene is TRBJ1-5, the V gene TRBV11-2; D gene uncertain. CDR1 is SGHAT and CDR2 is FQNNGV in the germline V gene. CDR3 length: 13 residues. Trimming cost V 1 base and J 4 bases, with 5 bases left between them. CDR3 nucleotides: TGTGCCAGCAGCTTAGGGGCTAATCAGCCCCAGCATTTT. It specifies CASSLGANQPQHF.

The chain carries TRBV7-2 and TRBJ2-2, with 9 bases identical to TRBD1. The CDR3 has 14 amino acids. V was clipped by 5 bases and J by 4 bases; unmatched bases: 2. CDR1 SGHTA and CDR2 FQGNSA come from the germline V gene. The CDR3 loop reads CASSRQGVTGELFF. The CDR3 nucleotides read TGTGCCAGCAGCAGACAGGGGGTCACCGGGGAGCTGTTTTTT.

The rearrangement uses TRBV2 and TRBJ2-5; D perhaps matches TRBD2 (5 bases). The V gene's germline CDR1 is SNHLY and CDR2 FYNNEI. The CDR3 totals 16 residues. V lost 0 bases to trimming and J lost 6 bases, with 17 bases between them. The CDR3 loop is CASSEALRGVGKTQYF. The CDR3 bases are TGTGCCAGCAGTGAAGCGCTGCGTGGGGTCGGGAAGACCCAGTACTTC.

V gene TRBV2 combines with J gene TRBJ1-6; D is unresolved. The CDR3 length is 16 residues. Germline V gene sequence: CDR1 SNHLY, CDR2 FYNNEI. Trimming cost V 2 bases and J 5 bases, with 13 bases left between them. For the CDR3, the DNA is TGTGCCAGCAGTGAAAGCGGCTGGGAGAATAATTCACCCCTCCACTTT. As protein: CASSESGWENNSPLHF. The full variable domain, with the rest looked up from reference TRBV2 and TRBJ1-6, is EPEVTQTPSHQVTQMGQEVILRCVPISNHLYFYWYRQILGQKVEFLVSFYNNEISEKSEIFDDQFSVERPDGSNFTLKIRSTKLEDSAMYFCASSESGWENNSPLHFGNGTRLTVT.

The chain employs TRBV5-1 and TRBJ1-1; D gene unclear. CDR1 and CDR2 (germline): SGHRS, YFSETQ. V was shortened by 4 bases and J by 7 bases, with 14 bases between the two germline ends. The CDR3 covers 13 residues. CDR3 DNA sequence: TGCGCCAGCAGCCTGGACCAGCGGGGTGAAGCTTTCTTT. It codes for CASSLDQRGEAFF.

The CDR3 nucleotides are TGTGCCAGCAGGGACAGGGTGGACGGCTACACCTTC. Amino acid sequence: CASRDRVDGYTF. V is TRBV25-1 and J is TRBJ1-2, with 8 bases matching TRBD1. CDR3 length: 12 amino acids. The germline gives CDR1 MGHDK, CDR2 SYGVNS. Losses at the gene ends were 6 bases for V and 8 bases for J; bases not matched to a gene: 5.

This sequence joins TRBV29-1 and TRBJ2-3; D is possibly TRBD1 (6 bases). Trimming stripped 1 base from V and 7 bases from J, with 15 bases between. Germline assignment: CDR1 SQVTM and CDR2 ANQGSEA. The CDR3 runs 14 residues. The CDR3 bases are TGCAGCGTTGAAGCTGTCCAGGGGCCTAATACGCAGTATTTT. Translating it yields CSVEAVQGPNTQYF.

The chain uses TRBV4-2 and TRBJ1-1, with TRBD1 as a possible D gene (5 bases). Between the trimmed V and J ends, which lost 3 bases and 5 bases, there was a span of 25 bases. The CDR3 is 18 residues long. Per the germline V gene, CDR1 is LGHNA and CDR2 is YNFKEQ. CDR3 bases: TGTGCCAGCAGCCATTTCGAGGGGACTCTAAAAAAGGGGACTGAAGCTTTCTTT. As protein: CASSHFEGTLKKGTEAFF.

This chain joins TRBV7-9 and TRBJ2-3, with D maybe TRBD2 (6 bases). This CDR3 comprises 15 residues. CDR1 SEHNR and CDR2 FQNEAQ come from the germline V gene (reference sequence). V was shortened by 4 bases and J by 2 bases, with 13 bases between the two germline ends. CDR3 DNA sequence: TGTGCCAGCAGCTCGACCAGACTAGACACAGATACGCAGTATTTT. The encoded protein is CASSSTRLDTDTQYF.

This clone was detected a few times. CDR3 coding DNA: TGTGCCAGCAGCTCCCCCTTGGGAGCGGAGGCCTACAATGAGCAGTTCTTC. Its protein is CASSSPLGAEAYNEQFF. This chain connects TRBV5-6 to TRBJ2-1, with a tentative D call TRBD2 (5 bases). The CDR3 loop spans 17 amino acids. Looked up from germline, CDR1 is SGHDT and CDR2 is YYEEEE. V was pared by 3 bases and J by 2 bases, with 18 bases between.

The rearrangement links TRBV7-9 to TRBJ2-6, with D tentatively TRBD1 (6 bases). This CDR3 has 15 residues. The germline gives CDR1 SEHNR, CDR2 FQNEAQ (reference sequence). The V gene lost 4 bases and the J gene lost 4 bases, with 11 bases spanning the gap. This chain's CDR3 is CASSYQGSGANVLTF. The CDR3 DNA is TGTGCCAGCAGCTACCAGGGGTCCGGGGCCAACGTCCTGACTTTC.

The chain has TRBV7-2 and TRBJ1-5, with D possibly being TRBD1 (5 bases). Trimming left V 8 bases short and J 7 bases short, with 15 bases between. The germline CDR1 and CDR2 sequences are SGHTA and FQGNSA. This CDR3 comprises 13 residues. DNA for the CDR3: TGTGCCAGCGGGCGGGGCCCGGGGCAGCCCCAGCATTTT. Its protein is CASGRGPGQPQHF. The entire variable domain, with the rest obtained from reference TRBV7-2 and TRBJ1-5, is as follows: GAGVSQSPSNKVTEKGKDVELRCDPISGHTALYWYRQSLGQGLEFLIYFQGNSAPDKSGLPSDRFSAERTGGSVSTLTIQRTQQEDSAVYLCASGRGPGQPQHFGDGTRLSIL.

The chain combines TRBV7-6 with TRBJ1-1; 8 bases agree with TRBD1. CDR1 is SGHVS and CDR2 is FNYEAQ in the germline V gene. J lost 4 bases, V lost 5 bases, and 9 bases had no gene match. The CDR3 has 15 residues. CDR3 bases: TGTGCCAGCAGCCCACGGACAGGGTGGGGCACTGAAGCTTTCTTT. Amino acid sequence: CASSPRTGWGTEAFF.

This clone was found a few times. This chain uses TRBV30 with TRBJ1-1; D is possibly TRBD1 (6 bases). The CDR3 has 14 amino acids. Trimming took 4 bases from V and 4 from J, leaving 16 bases between them. Germline CDR1 GTSNPN, CDR2 SVGIG (reference sequence). CDR3: CAWNNRGWGTEAFF. In DNA, the CDR3 is TGTGCCTGGAATAATAGGGGGTGGGGCACTGAAGCTTTCTTT. Together with reference TRBV30 and TRBJ1-1, the CDR3 gives the full variable domain: SQTIHQWPATLVQPVGSPLSLECTVEGTSNPNLYWYRQAAGRGLQLLFYSVGIGQISSEVPQNLSASRPQDRQFILSSKKLLLSDSGFYLCAWNNRGWGTEAFFGQGTRLTVV.

This rearrangement joins TRBV30 to TRBJ1-1; D gene ambiguous. The CDR3 runs to 14 residues. Trimming left V 2 bases short and J 4 bases short, with 14 bases between. Germline loops: CDR1 GTSNPN, CDR2 SVGIG (reference sequence). The CDR3 region has the DNA TGTGCCTGGAGTTTCCGTCCTGAGGGCACTGAAGCTTTCTTT. The encoded protein is CAWSFRPEGTEAFF.

The CDR3 region has the DNA TGTGCCAGTAGTAGAGATCAGCAGGGGATCTACGAGCAGTACTTC. The encoded protein is CASSRDQQGIYEQYF. The chain couples TRBV19 to TRBJ2-7; D is possibly TRBD1 (6 bases). The CDR3 runs 15 residues. V was trimmed by 4 bases and J by 3 bases, leaving 16 bases between them. In germline, CDR1 is LNHDA, CDR2 SQIVND (reference sequence).

This clone occurred a few times. The gene calls are TRBV4-2 and TRBJ2-7; 8 nucleotides agree with TRBD2. The germline gives CDR1 LGHNA, CDR2 YNFKEQ. The V segment lost 0 bases and the J segment 3 bases; nucleotides outside the gene matches: 7. There are 16 residues in the CDR3. DNA of the CDR3: TGTGCCAGCAGCCAAGATAGGACTAGCATTAGCTACGAGCAGTACTTC. Protein product: CASSQDRTSISYEQYF.

V usage is TRBV7-8 and J usage is TRBJ2-5, with a possible D match to TRBD1 (6 bases). The DNA end is a closer match to TRBJ2-7, so the J assignment may be wrong. This CDR3 is built from 14 residues. Germline V gene sequence: CDR1 SGHVS, CDR2 FQNEAQ. The CDR3 region is CASSSRGGSYEQYF. DNA of the CDR3: TGTGCCAGCAGCTCCAGGGGTGGCTCCTACGAGCAGTACTTC.

This clone was detected only a few times. The CDR3 DNA follows: TGTGCCAGCAGTTTAACAGGGGCCCCGAACACTGAAGCTTTCTTT. It encodes CASSLTGAPNTEAFF. The V and J genes are TRBV6-1 and TRBJ1-1; 7 nucleotides line up with TRBD1. Germline V gene sequence: CDR1 MNHNS, CDR2 SASEGT. The CDR3 sequence is 15 residues long. After removal of 5 bases from V and 1 base from J, the junction contained 7 bases not matched to a gene.

This rearrangement joins TRBV15 to TRBJ1-2; no clear D gene. V gave up 0 bases and J gave up 4 bases, with 9 bases separating them. Germline loops: CDR1 LNHNV, CDR2 YYDKDF (reference sequence). This CDR3 has 14 residues. The CDR3 bases are TGTGCCACCAGCAGAGATCCCGGGTTCTATGGCTACACCTTC. Its protein is CATSRDPGFYGYTF.

V gene TRBV29-1 combines with J gene TRBJ2-7, with TRBD1 matching 8 bases. The germline gives CDR1 SQVTM, CDR2 ANQGSEA. The CDR3 loop spans 12 amino acids. Trimming took 4 bases from V and 7 from J; bases not matched to a gene: 6. For the CDR3, the DNA is TGCAGCGTTGGAGACAGGGGTTTAGAGCAGTACTTC. Translation gives CSVGDRGLEQYF.

The genes are TRBV2 and TRBJ2-3; tentative D call: TRBD1 (6 bases). CDR1 SNHLY and CDR2 FYNNEI come from the germline V gene. Trimming left V 6 bases short and J 1 base short, with 14 bases between. The CDR3 contains 15 residues. The CDR3 sequence is CASRPDSTGTDTQYF. The CDR3 DNA is TGTGCCAGCAGGCCGGACAGCACGGGCACAGATACGCAGTATTTT.

The chain combines TRBV5-1 with TRBJ2-7; D remains unclear. V lost 0 bases and J lost 7, with 8 bases in between. This CDR3 has 12 amino acids. CDR1 SGHRS and CDR2 YFSETQ come from the germline V gene. In nucleotides, the CDR3 is TGCGCCAGCAGCTTGGTATCACGGGAGCAGTACTTC. Translating gives CASSLVSREQYF.

This sequence joins TRBV5-1 and TRBJ1-3, with D perhaps matching TRBD1 (6 bases). The CDR3 totals 15 residues. V was shortened by 4 bases and J by 0 bases, with 11 bases between the two germline ends. The germline gives CDR1 SGHRS, CDR2 YFSETQ. CDR3 protein: CASSQDRSSGNTIYF. In DNA, the CDR3 is TGCGCCAGCAGCCAAGACAGGAGCTCTGGAAACACCATATATTTT.

The chain employs TRBV4-1 and TRBJ2-1; 8 nucleotides align to TRBD1. This CDR3 is 15 amino acids long. Germline values: CDR1 MGHRA, CDR2 YSYEKL. V trimming: 4 bases; J trimming: 2 bases; junction bases outside the gene matches: 4. CDR3 sequence (DNA): TGCGCCAGCAGCCCTGGACAGGGTCCCTACAATGAGCAGTTCTTC. Its protein is CASSPGQGPYNEQFF.

This rearrangement joins TRBV6-5 to TRBJ2-5; 7 nucleotides line up with TRBD2. From germline, CDR1 is MNHEY and CDR2 SVGAGI. The CDR3 consists of 15 residues. Trimming removed 6 bases from V and 5 bases from J; junction bases left unmatched: 12. CDR3 nucleotide sequence: TGTGCCAGCAGCATCGTCGCGGGGGACGGGGAGACCCAGTACTTC. Amino acid sequence: CASSIVAGDGETQYF.

The CDR3 nucleotides are TGTGCCAGCAGCGTAGTTGCTAGCGGAACCAGGGGTACGCAGTATTTT. Its translation is CASSVVASGTRGTQYF. This sequence joins TRBV9 and TRBJ2-3, with a tentative D call TRBD2 (7 bases). The germline V gene encodes CDR1 SGDLS and CDR2 YYNGEE. The V end was cut by 0 bases, the J end by 8 bases, with 19 bases between. The CDR3 spans 16 residues.

The V call is TRBV29-1, the J call TRBJ2-7, with TRBD2 identical over 8 bases. V was clipped by 3 bases and J by 6 bases; unmatched bases: 4. This CDR3 has 12 residues. Looked up from germline, CDR1 is SQVTM and CDR2 is ANQGSEA. CDR3 coding DNA: TGCAGCGTTGAGCCCGGGAGGGGCGAGCAGTACTTC. It codes for CSVEPGRGEQYF.